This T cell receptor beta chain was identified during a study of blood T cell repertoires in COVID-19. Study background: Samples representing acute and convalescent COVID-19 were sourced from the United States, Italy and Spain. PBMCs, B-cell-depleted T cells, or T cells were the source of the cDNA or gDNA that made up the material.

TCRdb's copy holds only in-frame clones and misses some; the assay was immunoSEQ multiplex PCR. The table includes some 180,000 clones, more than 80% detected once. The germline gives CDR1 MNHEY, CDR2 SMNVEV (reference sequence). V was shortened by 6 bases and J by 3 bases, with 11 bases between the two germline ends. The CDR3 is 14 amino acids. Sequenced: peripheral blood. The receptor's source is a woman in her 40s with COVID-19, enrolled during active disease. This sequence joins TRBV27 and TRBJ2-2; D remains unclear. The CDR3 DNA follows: TGTGCCAGCAGCCTCTTACTGGACACCGGGGAGCTGTTTTTT. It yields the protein CASSLLLDTGELFF.